One and the same sample provided the 17 T cell receptor beta chains below, sequenced in a study of read filtering for tumor transcriptome and immune sequencing. Molecular barcoded adaptors covering alpha/delta and beta/gamma chains were used on 400 to 450 ng RNA. TCRdb reprocessed the reads with MiXCR, giving one entry per CDR3 protein. The sample contains about 38,000 distinct CDR3 sequences, about 15% of which appear only once. Sequencing was done on a sample of a population of CD138-negative cells sorted from bone marrow. Receptors originate from a donor aged 40 or over with multiple myeloma.

This clonotype was recorded at least ten times. The rearrangement joins TRBV20-1 to TRBJ1-5, with TRBD1 matching 9 bases. Germline V CDR1 and CDR2: DFQATT, SNEGSKA (reference sequence). Losses at the gene ends were 6 bases for V and 1 base for J; bases not matched to a gene: 4. This CDR3 spans 14 amino acids. The CDR3 loop reads CSARTGASNQPQHF. The DNA of the CDR3 is TGCAGTGCCAGGACAGGGGCGAGCAATCAGCCCCAGCATTTT.

In regard to this clonotype: A much larger clone sits a single nucleotide away, making a read error possible. The chain combines TRBV12-3 or TRBV12-4 with TRBJ1-1; TRBD1 is a possible D gene (5 bases). This CDR3 has 17 amino acids. In DNA, the CDR3 is TGTGCCAGCAGTTTCAGTGCAGGGCCAACCATGAACACTGAAGCTTCCTTT. Residues: CASSFSAGPTMNTEASF.

On this clonotype itself: Mismatch with germline at one junction end may stem from a read error. The chain has TRBV7-2 and TRBJ2-2, with D perhaps matching TRBD2 (7 bases). The CDR3 extends over 15 amino acids. Germline V gene lookup returns CDR1 SGHTA and CDR2 FQGNSA. CDR3 nucleotide sequence: TGTGCCAGCAGCCTCCGGGACGGGGGGCCCGGGGAGCCGTTTTTT. Protein sequence: CASSLRDGGPGEPFF.

The chain employs TRBV7-2 and TRBJ2-3; D unclear. Trimming shortened V by 0 bases and J by 1 base, and 14 bases separated the two germline ends. The CDR3 is 17 residues long. Germline lookup yields CDR1 SGHTA and CDR2 FQGNSA. The CDR3 nucleotides are TGTGCCAGCAGCTTAGCCACATATGGGGTGGGCACAGATACGCAGTATTTT. It specifies CASSLATYGVGTDTQYF.

This clonotype was counted ten times or more. This chain joins TRBV7-9 and TRBJ1-1; a weak D match, TRBD1 (6 bases). Germline V gene sequence: CDR1 SEHNR, CDR2 FQNEAQ (reference sequence). Trimming pared 5 bases from V and 0 bases from J, leaving 10 bases between. The CDR3 is 14 residues long. The CDR3 loop reads CASSRDILNTEAFF. In DNA, the CDR3 is TGTGCCAGCAGCCGGGACATCTTGAACACTGAAGCTTTCTTT. Using reference TRBV7-9 and TRBJ1-1 for the parts outside the CDR3, the full variable domain is DTGVSQNPRHKITKRGQNVTFRCDPISEHNRLYWYRQTLGQGPEFLTYFQNEAQLEKSRLLSDRFSAERPKGSFSTLEIQRTEQGDSAMYLCASSRDILNTEAFFGQGTRLTVV.

This clonotype has at least ten counts. The chain carries TRBV28 and TRBJ2-1; tentatively, D is TRBD1 (6 bases). Trimming pared 1 base from V and 6 bases from J, leaving 13 bases between. The CDR3 covers 15 residues. The germline V gene encodes CDR1 MDHEN and CDR2 SYDVKM. The CDR3 sequence is CASSLYRYRVNEQFF. The CDR3 DNA follows: TGTGCCAGCAGTTTATATCGGTACAGGGTCAATGAGCAGTTCTTC.

This clonotype was counted ten times or more. The gene calls are TRBV7-6 and TRBJ2-5; D could derive from TRBD1 or TRBD2 (5 bases each). V lost 0 bases to trimming and J lost 0 bases, with 17 bases between them. The CDR3 has 18 residues. From germline, CDR1 is SGHVS and CDR2 FNYEAQ. The CDR3 loop is CASSLAPEGRAHQETQYF. As DNA, the CDR3 is TGTGCCAGCAGCTTAGCCCCCGAGGGCAGGGCCCACCAAGAGACCCAGTACTTC.

This clonotype was detected many times. CDR3 in DNA: TGTGCCAGCAGCCCGGGACAGAACACCGGGGAGCTGTTTTTT. Encoded protein: CASSPGQNTGELFF. The chain recombines TRBV3-1 with TRBJ2-2, with TRBD1 as a possible D gene (6 bases). Trimming stripped 4 bases from V and 1 base from J, with 7 bases between. The CDR3 totals 14 residues. The germline V gene has CDR1 LGHDT and CDR2 YNNKEL (reference sequence).

In this sample, this clonotype turned up many times. The chain carries TRBV6-5 and TRBJ1-6; possible D gene TRBD1, 5 bases. Trimming removed 0 bases from V and 8 bases from J, with 11 bases in between. The V gene's germline CDR1 is MNHEY and CDR2 SVGAGI. The CDR3 is made up of 15 amino acids. The CDR3 region has the DNA TGTGCCAGCAGTTACTCGAACACGGGGGATTCACCCCTCCACTTT. As protein: CASSYSNTGDSPLHF.

This clonotype showed up many times. The V gene is TRBV7-3, the J gene TRBJ1-1; D not certain. Trimming pared 6 bases from V and 1 base from J, leaving 9 bases between. The CDR3 length is 13 residues. The V gene's germline CDR1 is SGHTA and CDR2 FQGTGA. This CDR3 is CASSPRPNTEAFF. The CDR3, as DNA: TGTGCCAGCAGTCCGCGGCCGAACACTGAAGCTTTCTTT.

The chain employs TRBV4-1 and TRBJ2-7; 7 bases are a match to TRBD2. CDR1 MGHRA and CDR2 YSYEKL come from the germline V gene. The trim removed 1 base at V and 6 bases at J, leaving 6 bases unmatched. The CDR3 is 14 amino acids. This CDR3 reads CASSQVGGIPEQYF. DNA of the CDR3: TGCGCCAGCAGCCAAGTGGGAGGGATTCCCGAGCAGTACTTC.

As concerns this clonotype: A far larger clone is just one base off, so this is likely a read error. This sequence joins TRBV6-5 and TRBJ2-1; 9 bases are a match to TRBD2. J lost 5 bases, V lost 6 bases, and 8 bases had no gene match. The germline V gene has CDR1 MNHEY and CDR2 SVGAGI. The CDR3 consists of 15 residues. CDR3 sequence reads: CASSPWRGGDNEQFF. CDR3 DNA sequence: TGTGCCAGCAGCCCCTGGCGGGGGGGGGACAATGAGCAGTTCTTC.

This clonotype was counted many times. The chain employs TRBV7-9 and TRBJ1-1; the D is unclear. Trimming stripped 3 bases from V and 0 bases from J, with 11 bases between. Germline V gene data show CDR1 as SEHNR and CDR2 as FQNEAQ (reference sequence). The CDR3 contains 15 residues. The CDR3 DNA reads TGTGCCAGCAGCTTGGGCCAGCTAATGAACACTGAAGCTTTCTTT. This gives the protein CASSLGQLMNTEAFF.

The chain is built from TRBV5-1 and TRBJ1-1, with D possibly being TRBD1 (6 bases). The V and J ends lost 6 bases and 4 bases respectively, with 16 bases between them. This CDR3 has 14 residues. The germline V gene encodes CDR1 SGHRS and CDR2 YFSETQ. In DNA form, the CDR3 reads TGCGCCAGCACCCAGGGGCAGGGGACCACTGAAGCTTTCTTT. This encodes CASTQGQGTTEAFF.

This clonotype was picked up many times. The chain carries TRBV6-6 and TRBJ2-5; D might be TRBD2 (6 bases). The CDR3 is made up of 13 amino acids. Trimming shortened V by 4 bases and J by 5 bases, and 11 bases separated the two germline ends. Per the germline V gene, CDR1 is MNHNY and CDR2 is SVGAGI (reference sequence). The CDR3 DNA reads as TGTGCCAGCAGTTCCCGCCGGGAGGAGACCCAGTACTTC. Protein product: CASSSRREETQYF.

Points on this clonotype: This may stem from a read error, because a much larger clone lies one nucleotide away. The chain has TRBV27 and TRBJ2-1; the D gene could be TRBD1 or TRBD2 (5 bases each). Germline lookup yields CDR1 MNHEY and CDR2 SMNVEV (reference sequence). CDR3 length equals 13 residues. The CDR3 DNA reads as TGTGCCAGCAGTTTTGGGACCTACAATGGGCAGTTCTTC. This sequence encodes CASSFGTYNGQFF.

This clonotype showed up many times. The chain joins TRBV5-1 to TRBJ1-2; D may be TRBD1 (6 bases). The length of the CDR3 is 15 residues. Deletions cut 4 bases from V and 0 bases from J, with 13 bases between. CDR1 and CDR2 (germline): SGHRS, YFSETQ. CDR3 amino acids: CASSPGQPSNYGYTF. In DNA form, the CDR3 reads TGCGCCAGCAGCCCCGGACAGCCTTCTAACTATGGCTACACCTTC.